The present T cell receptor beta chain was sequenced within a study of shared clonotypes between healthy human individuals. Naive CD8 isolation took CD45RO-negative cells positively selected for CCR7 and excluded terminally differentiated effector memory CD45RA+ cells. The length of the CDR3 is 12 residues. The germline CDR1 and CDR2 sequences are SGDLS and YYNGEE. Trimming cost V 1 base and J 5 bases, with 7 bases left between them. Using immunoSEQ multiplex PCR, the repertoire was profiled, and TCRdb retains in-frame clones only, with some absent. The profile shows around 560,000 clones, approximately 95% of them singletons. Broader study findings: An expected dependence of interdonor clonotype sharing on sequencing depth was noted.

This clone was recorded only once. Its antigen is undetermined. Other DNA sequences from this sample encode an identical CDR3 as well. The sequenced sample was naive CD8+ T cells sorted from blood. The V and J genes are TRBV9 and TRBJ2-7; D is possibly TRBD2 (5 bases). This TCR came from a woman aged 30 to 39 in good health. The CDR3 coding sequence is TGTGCCAGCAGCGTAACCGGGGACGAGCAGTACTTC. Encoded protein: CASSVTGDEQYF. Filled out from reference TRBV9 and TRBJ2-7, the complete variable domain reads DSGVTQTPKHLITATGQRVTLRCSPRSGDLSVYWYQQSLDQGLQFLIQYYNGEERAKGNILERFSAQQFPDLHSELNLSSLELGDSALYFCASSVTGDEQYFGPGTRLTVT.